These 28 T cell receptor beta chains share one sample of origin, sequenced in a study of CD8+ T cells in alopecia areata. Extracted RNA was reverse transcribed, and the resulting cDNA served as sequencing template. Assay: immunoSEQ multiplex PCR; the TCRdb copy retains only in-frame clones and omits some. Seen here are about 140,000 clones, roughly 82% observed once, and the top ten hold about 25%. The treatment was: oral pan-JAK inhibitor, 5-10 mg twice daily. The material was CD8+ T cells sorted from blood, obtained at week 4, from a patient treated with tofacitinib. These receptors were collected from a human donor with alopecia areata.

The CDR3 region is CASSLKFTIEGTNEKLFF. The CDR3 DNA reads TGTGCCAGCAGTTTAAAGTTCACGATTGAGGGGACTAATGAAAAACTGTTTTTT. This sequence joins TRBV27 and TRBJ1-4, with a tentative D call TRBD1 (5 bases). This CDR3 contains 18 residues. Germline CDR1 MNHEY, CDR2 SMNVEV (reference sequence). V was trimmed by 2 bases and J by 2 bases, leaving 18 bases between them.

The V call is TRBV9, the J call TRBJ2-3; 10 positions agree with TRBD2. The germline gives CDR1 SGDLS, CDR2 YYNGEE. The CDR3 is 15 residues long. The trim removed 4 bases at V and 3 bases at J, leaving 5 bases unmatched. The DNA for the CDR3 is TGTGCCAGCAGCCCCAGCGGGGGGGCTACAGATACGCAGTATTTT. It translates to CASSPSGGATDTQYF.

CDR3 in DNA: TGTGCCAGCAGCTCCGGGACAGGGGTTAGCTACACCTTC. Translation: CASSSGTGVSYTF. This chain connects TRBV7-9 to TRBJ1-2; 10 bases map to TRBD1. Looked up from germline, CDR1 is SEHNR and CDR2 is FQNEAQ (reference sequence). The ends lost 4 bases at V and 9 bases at J; junction bases unmatched: 5. The CDR3 runs 13 residues.

V usage is TRBV6-1 and J usage is TRBJ2-7; D unresolved. The CDR3 has 15 amino acids. Per the germline V gene, CDR1 is MNHNS and CDR2 is SASEGT. V was clipped by 2 bases and J by 3 bases, with 14 bases between them. Written as DNA, the CDR3 is TGTGCCAGCAGTGAAACGGTGTCTGATCTCTACGAGCAGTACTTC. This gives the protein CASSETVSDLYEQYF.

The chain joins TRBV29-1 to TRBJ1-2, with 9 nucleotides matching TRBD1. The length of the CDR3 is 12 residues. The J segment lost 5 bases and the V segment lost 3 bases, leaving 1 base of the junction unmatched. Germline loops: CDR1 SQVTM, CDR2 ANQGSEA. CDR3 loop: CSVDGQGYGYTF. CDR3 nucleotides: TGCAGCGTTGATGGACAGGGGTATGGCTACACCTTC.

J is TRBJ2-1 and V is TRBV7-9, with D tentatively TRBD1 or TRBD2 (5 bases each). Trimming stripped 5 bases from V and 4 bases from J, with 18 bases between. Germline loops: CDR1 SEHNR, CDR2 FQNEAQ (reference sequence). CDR3 length: 16 amino acids. The CDR3 DNA reads as TGTGCCAGCAGCCCCCAGGGTCTGGGGACGTACAATGAGCAGTTCTTC. It codes for CASSPQGLGTYNEQFF.

This clone occurred once. J is TRBJ2-7 and V is TRBV29-1; D is unclear. CDR1 is SQVTM and CDR2 is ANQGSEA in the germline V gene. V dropped 5 bases and J dropped 3 bases, with 8 bases sitting between them. This CDR3 has 11 residues. CDR3: CSVMRNYEQYF. The CDR3 DNA is TGCAGCGTTATGCGGAACTACGAGCAGTACTTC.

The chain employs TRBV7-8 and TRBJ2-7; a weak D match, TRBD2 (5 bases). Between the trimmed V and J ends, which lost 0 bases and 3 bases, there was a span of 9 bases. This CDR3 has 14 residues. Germline loops: CDR1 SGHVS, CDR2 FQNEAQ. In nucleotides, the CDR3 is TGTGCCAGCAGCTTAGCGGTTGAGGGCTACGAGCAGTACTTC. Protein: CASSLAVEGYEQYF.

The gene calls are TRBV29-1 and TRBJ2-1, with 7 nucleotides matching TRBD1. The CDR3 sequence is 12 residues long. V was clipped by 8 bases and J by 6 bases; unmatched bases: 7. CDR1 and CDR2 (germline): SQVTM, ANQGSEA. This chain's CDR3 is CSSAGQVNEQFF. The DNA for the CDR3 is TGCAGCTCAGCCGGACAGGTCAATGAGCAGTTCTTC.

The gene calls are TRBV4-1 and TRBJ2-7, with 11 nucleotides matching TRBD2. Germline CDR1 MGHRA, CDR2 YSYEKL. The CDR3 is made up of 15 amino acids. With V trimmed by 3 bases and J by 0 bases, 1 base remained unmatched. Here the CDR3 DNA reads TGCGCCAGCAGCCACGGGACTAGCGGCTCCTACGAGCAGTACTTC. Amino acids: CASSHGTSGSYEQYF.

This chain connects TRBV27 to TRBJ2-5; tentative D call: TRBD2 (6 bases). Between the trimmed V and J ends, which lost 7 bases and 4 bases, there was a span of 19 bases. Germline V gene lookup returns CDR1 MNHEY and CDR2 SMNVEV (reference sequence). The CDR3 is made up of 15 amino acids. DNA for the CDR3: TGTGCCAGCAAAATTCTAGGAGGGGCGGGAGAGACCCAGTACTTC. Translating gives CASKILGGAGETQYF.

V is TRBV5-5 and J is TRBJ1-2; no clear D. CDR1 and CDR2 from the germline V gene are SGHKS and YYEKEE (reference sequence). Trimming took off 6 bases at V and 0 bases at J, with 15 bases between the two ends. The CDR3 has 15 residues. As DNA, the CDR3 is TGTGCCAGCACCGTCCACTGGAGCTCTAACTATGGCTACACCTTC. Amino acid sequence: CASTVHWSSNYGYTF.

The chain carries TRBV29-1 and TRBJ2-1; 7 bases match TRBD2. CDR3 size: 16 residues. V lost 3 bases, J lost 7 bases, and 15 bases stayed unmatched. In germline, CDR1 is SQVTM, CDR2 ANQGSEA. In DNA form, the CDR3 reads TGCAGCGTTGATGGGAGCGGACTAGTGGGCGAGAATGAGCAGTTCTTC. Encoded protein: CSVDGSGLVGENEQFF.

The chain uses TRBV2 and TRBJ1-2, with 10 nucleotides matching TRBD1. The V gene's germline CDR1 is SNHLY and CDR2 FYNNEI. The junction had 5 bases not matched to a gene; V was cut back by 2 bases and J by 8 bases. The CDR3 consists of 14 residues. The CDR3 nucleotides are TGTGCCAGCAGTGAACGACAGGGGGCGATCGGCTACACCTTC. Translating gives CASSERQGAIGYTF.

The chain recombines TRBV11-2 with TRBJ2-1; 7 bases map to TRBD1. CDR3 size: 13 residues. Germline V gives CDR1 SGHAT, CDR2 FQNNGV. The V gene end was trimmed by 5 bases and the J gene end by 7 bases; junction bases not matched to a gene: 5. This CDR3 reads CASSRTGNNEQFF. The CDR3 DNA sequence: TGTGCCAGCAGCCGGACAGGAAATAATGAGCAGTTCTTC.

This clone was seen ten or more times. The genes are TRBV13 and TRBJ2-3; D is unclear. Looked up from germline, CDR1 is PRHDT and CDR2 is FYEKMQ (reference sequence). This CDR3 is built from 13 residues. V was trimmed by 5 bases and J by 2 bases, leaving 8 bases between them. DNA for the CDR3: TGTGCCAGCAGCCCTAGTACCACAGATACGCAGTATTTT. It specifies CASSPSTTDTQYF.

The rearrangement links TRBV19 to TRBJ2-7; 7 bases line up with TRBD2. The junction had 9 bases not matched to a gene; V was cut back by 4 bases and J by 6 bases. The CDR3 totals 14 residues. CDR1 and CDR2 (germline): LNHDA, SQIVND (reference sequence). CDR3 DNA: TGTGCCAGTAGTAGCAGGGAGGGTAATGCCGAGCAGTACTTC. Translation gives CASSSREGNAEQYF.

The chain is built from TRBV27 and TRBJ2-7; no definite D call. Deletions cut 2 bases from V and 7 bases from J, with 15 bases between. The CDR3 contains 14 residues. Germline V gene sequence: CDR1 MNHEY, CDR2 SMNVEV (reference sequence). The CDR3 spells CASSLRAGQLEQYF. CDR3 nucleotides: TGTGCCAGCAGTTTACGGGCCGGGCAATTGGAGCAGTACTTC.

The V gene is TRBV5-5, the J gene TRBJ2-4; 9 bases match TRBD1. The trim removed 4 bases at V and 8 bases at J, leaving 10 bases unmatched. Per the germline V gene, CDR1 is SGHKS and CDR2 is YYEKEE (reference sequence). The CDR3 totals 15 residues. The CDR3 loop is CASSAPGQGMDIQYF. CDR3 bases: TGTGCCAGCAGCGCCCCGGGACAGGGAATGGACATTCAGTACTTC.

The chain has TRBV29-1 and TRBJ2-2, with 7 bases identical to TRBD2. Germline V lookup: CDR1 SQVTM, CDR2 ANQGSEA. The CDR3 is 13 amino acids. Trimming took 5 bases from V and 2 from J; bases not matched to a gene: 2. CDR3 sequence: CSVLAVNTGELFF. CDR3 DNA: TGCAGCGTTCTAGCGGTCAACACCGGGGAGCTGTTTTTT.

The V and J genes are TRBV15 and TRBJ2-7, with 10 positions matching TRBD2. The germline V gene encodes CDR1 LNHNV and CDR2 YYDKDF (reference sequence). The CDR3 covers 16 residues. The ends lost 2 bases at V and 0 bases at J; junction bases unmatched: 4. CDR3 in DNA: TGTGCCACCAGCAGAACTTCTAGCGGGAGCTCCTACGAGCAGTACTTC. Translating it yields CATSRTSSGSSYEQYF. Variable domain in full (rest from reference TRBV15 and TRBJ2-7): DAMVIQNPRYQVTQFGKPVTLSCSQTLNHNVMYWYQQKSSQAPKLLFHYYDKDFNNEADTPDNFQSRRPNTSFCFLDIRSPGLGDTAMYLCATSRTSSGSSYEQYFGPGTRLTVT.

This clone has a single count. The chain uses TRBV15 and TRBJ2-4, with a possible D match to TRBD2 (6 bases). The length of the CDR3 is 16 residues. Trimming removed 0 bases at V and 6 bases at J, with 15 bases between. CDR1 is LNHNV, CDR2 YYDKDF, per germline (reference sequence). The CDR3 DNA is TGTGCCACCAGCAGAGATGGTGGGGCGGGGCCAAACATTCAGTACTTC. It specifies CATSRDGGAGPNIQYF.

This chain connects TRBV7-9 to TRBJ2-1; 13 bases align to TRBD2. Per the germline V gene, CDR1 is SEHNR and CDR2 is FQNEAQ (reference sequence). CDR3 length: 15 residues. After removal of 6 bases from V and 2 bases from J, the junction contained 1 base not matched to a gene. DNA for the CDR3: TGTGCCAGCAGAGGACTAGCGGGAGCCTACAATGAGCAGTTCTTC. Protein sequence: CASRGLAGAYNEQFF.

CDR3 nucleotides: TGCGCCAGCAGTCAGGGGTCGGTAGCGGGAGAAACCTACGAGCAGTACTTC. It codes for CASSQGSVAGETYEQYF. This rearrangement joins TRBV4-3 to TRBJ2-7, with 9 positions matching TRBD2. The V gene's germline CDR1 is LGHNA and CDR2 YSLEER. The CDR3 consists of 17 residues. V was pared by 6 bases and J by 2 bases, with 14 bases of the junction left unmatched.

The CDR3 DNA reads TGCAGCGTTGTTGAGCGGGGGCTTGAGCAGTTCTTC. Translated, it gives CSVVERGLEQFF. V is TRBV29-1 and J is TRBJ2-1; 8 bases align to TRBD2. CDR3 size: 12 residues. Germline CDR1 and CDR2: SQVTM and ANQGSEA. V dropped 4 bases and J dropped 9; count of bases not matched to a gene: 5.

The chain is built from TRBV4-1 and TRBJ1-5; possibly TRBD1 for D (5 bases). The CDR3 is made up of 18 amino acids. V was clipped by 2 bases and J by 0 bases, with 17 bases between them. Germline CDR1 reads MGHRA; CDR2 reads YSYEKL. Here the CDR3 DNA reads TGCGCCAGCAGCCAATTCCCCCCGGGGGTTTATAGCAATCAGCCCCAGCATTTT. This gives the protein CASSQFPPGVYSNQPQHF.

The gene calls are TRBV25-1 and TRBJ2-1; D is possibly TRBD1 (5 bases). V gave up 5 bases and J gave up 9 bases, with 11 bases separating them. Germline V gives CDR1 MGHDK, CDR2 SYGVNS. The CDR3 has 12 residues. CDR3 amino acids: CASSPQGSEQFF. In nucleotides, the CDR3 is TGTGCCAGCAGTCCCCAGGGCAGTGAGCAGTTCTTC.

The genes are TRBV7-9 and TRBJ1-6; D ambiguous. CDR3 length: 14 amino acids. Germline CDR1 reads SEHNR; CDR2 reads FQNEAQ (reference sequence). Trimming removed 2 bases at V and 7 bases at J, with 9 bases between. The CDR3 spells CASSLSGANSPLHF. DNA of the CDR3: TGTGCCAGCAGCTTATCCGGAGCCAATTCACCCCTCCACTTT.